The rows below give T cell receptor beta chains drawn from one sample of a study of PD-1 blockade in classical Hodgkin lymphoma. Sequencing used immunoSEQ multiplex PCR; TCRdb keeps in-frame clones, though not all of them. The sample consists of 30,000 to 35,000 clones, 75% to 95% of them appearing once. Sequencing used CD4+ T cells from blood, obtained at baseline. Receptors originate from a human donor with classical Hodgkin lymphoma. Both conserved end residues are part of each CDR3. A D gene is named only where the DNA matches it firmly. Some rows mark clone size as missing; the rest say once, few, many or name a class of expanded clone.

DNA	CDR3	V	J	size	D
TGTGCCAGCAGCTTATTGACAGGAACTGGAAACACCATATATTTT	CASSLLTGTGNTIYF	TRBV7-2	TRBJ1-3	NA	NA
TGCAGCGTTGGCCAGGTCGGTGGCTACACCTTC	CSVGQVGGYTF	TRBV29-1	TRBJ1-2	NA	NA
TGTGCCAGCAGCTTGCTCTCGGGCGAGAGTGAAAAACTGTTTTTT	CASSLLSGESEKLFF	TRBV5-6	TRBJ1-4	NA	NA
TGTGCCAGCAGTGTTCAGGGCGTGAGCACAGATACGCAGTATTTT	CASSVQGVSTDTQYF	TRBV6-4	TRBJ2-3	NA	NA
TGCGCCAGCAGCTTCGGGGGGAGCTCTGGAAACACCATATATTTT	CASSFGGSSGNTIYF	TRBV5-1	TRBJ1-3	NA	NA
TGTGCCAGCAGCTTGGGCCCGGGACAACAGTACTTC	CASSLGPGQQYF	TRBV5-4	TRBJ2-7	once	NA
TGCGCCAGCAGCCAAGATGCGTCGATTTCCTACAATGAGCAGTTCTTC	CASSQDASISYNEQFF	TRBV4-1	TRBJ2-1	NA	NA
TGTGCCAGCTCACCAGAAGTAAGGGCGGAGCAGTTCTTC	CASSPEVRAEQFF	TRBV18	TRBJ2-1	NA	NA
TGTGCCAGCAGCGCCCGATCCCAGGGGGCAAGTGGCTACACCTTC	CASSARSQGASGYTF	TRBV7-2	TRBJ1-2	once	TRBD1
TGTGCCAGCAGTGGGGAGGGGACTAGCGGGCCCCCCACCTACAATGAGCAGTTCTTC	CASSGEGTSGPPTYNEQFF	TRBV2	TRBJ2-1	NA	TRBD2
NA	CASSSSTGGWSDTQYF	TRBV25-1	TRBJ2-3	NA	NA
TGCAGCGTTTCAACAGGGGGTTCCTACGAGCAGTACTTC	CSVSTGGSYEQYF	TRBV29-1	TRBJ2-7	NA	TRBD1
TGTGCCAGCAGAAGCGGGAACTACAATGAGCAGTTCTTC	CASRSGNYNEQFF	TRBV19	TRBJ2-1	NA	TRBD2
TGTGCCAGCAGGCGGGCTGCTACAGATACGCAGTATTTT	CASRRAATDTQYF	TRBV6-1	TRBJ2-3	NA	NA
TGCGCCAGCGGATGGGAAACTGGGGCTTCCGGTGAGCAGTTCTTC	CASGWETGASGEQFF	TRBV5-1	TRBJ2-1	NA	NA
TGTGCCAGCAGCCTAGGACGGCCACAAGAGACCCAGTACTTC	CASSLGRPQETQYF	TRBV6-6	TRBJ2-5	NA	NA
TGCAGCGTTGAAATCGGCGAAAAACTGTTTTTT	CSVEIGEKLFF	TRBV29-1	TRBJ1-4	NA	NA
TGTGCCAGCAGCGCGAACAGGGGGCGCATATCTGGGAGTGAAAAACTGTTTTTT	CASSANRGRISGSEKLFF	TRBV7-9	TRBJ1-4	NA	TRBD1
TGTGCCAGCCAGCAGGGGGTCGAAAAACTGTTTTTT	CASQQGVEKLFF	TRBV6-1	TRBJ1-4	NA	TRBD1
TGTGCCAGCGGGAAGGGGATAGGTGGTGGAAACACCATATATTTT	CASGKGIGGGNTIYF	TRBV6-5	TRBJ1-3	NA	NA
TGTGCCAGCAGCTTAGTTGGGACAGGGCACTATAGCAATCAGCCCCAGCATTTT	CASSLVGTGHYSNQPQHF	TRBV7-8	TRBJ1-5	NA	TRBD1
TGCGCCAGCAGCTTGCCTGAGGATGGCTACACCTTC	CASSLPEDGYTF	TRBV5-1	TRBJ1-2	few	NA
TGTGCCAGCAGCCCAAGCGGGATTAGCACAGATACGCAGTATTTT	CASSPSGISTDTQYF	TRBV7-8	TRBJ2-3	NA	TRBD2
TGTGCCTGGAGTCCTCTAGCGGGCTCCTACAATGAGCAGTTCTTC	CAWSPLAGSYNEQFF	TRBV30	TRBJ2-1	NA	TRBD2
TGCGCCAGCAGCTTGGGGACGGCAGATACGCAGTATTTT	CASSLGTADTQYF	TRBV5-1	TRBJ2-3	NA	NA
TGTGCCAGCAGCTTCCCCGGGAGCTCCTACAATGAGCAGTTCTTC	CASSFPGSSYNEQFF	TRBV5-6	TRBJ2-1	NA	NA
TGTGCCAGCAGACTTTATTCGGAGACCCAGTACTTC	CASRLYSETQYF	TRBV2	TRBJ2-5	NA	NA
TGTGCCAGCAGCGCTCCGGGACTAGCGGGAGGGGACTACAATGAGCAGTTCTTC	CASSAPGLAGGDYNEQFF	TRBV7-8	TRBJ2-1	NA	TRBD2
TGCGCCAGCAGCTTGGGGACAGACTCTGGGGCCAACGTCCTGACTTTC	CASSLGTDSGANVLTF	TRBV5-1	TRBJ2-6	NA	NA
TGTGCCAGCAGTTCAGCTCGACAGGGGAGCAAAAACATTCAGTACTTC	CASSSARQGSKNIQYF	TRBV28	TRBJ2-4	NA	TRBD1
TGTGCTAGCAGCTTAGAGGTGGTCGGGGAGCAGTACTTC	CASSLEVVGEQYF	TRBV7-7	TRBJ2-7	NA	NA
TGTGCCAGCAGTAGACAAGCTAACTATGGCTACACCTTC	CASSRQANYGYTF	TRBV6-5	TRBJ1-2	NA	NA
TGTGCCAGCAGCCAAATATACTACCCCTACGAGCAGTACTTC	CASSQIYYPYEQYF	TRBV14	TRBJ2-7	NA	NA